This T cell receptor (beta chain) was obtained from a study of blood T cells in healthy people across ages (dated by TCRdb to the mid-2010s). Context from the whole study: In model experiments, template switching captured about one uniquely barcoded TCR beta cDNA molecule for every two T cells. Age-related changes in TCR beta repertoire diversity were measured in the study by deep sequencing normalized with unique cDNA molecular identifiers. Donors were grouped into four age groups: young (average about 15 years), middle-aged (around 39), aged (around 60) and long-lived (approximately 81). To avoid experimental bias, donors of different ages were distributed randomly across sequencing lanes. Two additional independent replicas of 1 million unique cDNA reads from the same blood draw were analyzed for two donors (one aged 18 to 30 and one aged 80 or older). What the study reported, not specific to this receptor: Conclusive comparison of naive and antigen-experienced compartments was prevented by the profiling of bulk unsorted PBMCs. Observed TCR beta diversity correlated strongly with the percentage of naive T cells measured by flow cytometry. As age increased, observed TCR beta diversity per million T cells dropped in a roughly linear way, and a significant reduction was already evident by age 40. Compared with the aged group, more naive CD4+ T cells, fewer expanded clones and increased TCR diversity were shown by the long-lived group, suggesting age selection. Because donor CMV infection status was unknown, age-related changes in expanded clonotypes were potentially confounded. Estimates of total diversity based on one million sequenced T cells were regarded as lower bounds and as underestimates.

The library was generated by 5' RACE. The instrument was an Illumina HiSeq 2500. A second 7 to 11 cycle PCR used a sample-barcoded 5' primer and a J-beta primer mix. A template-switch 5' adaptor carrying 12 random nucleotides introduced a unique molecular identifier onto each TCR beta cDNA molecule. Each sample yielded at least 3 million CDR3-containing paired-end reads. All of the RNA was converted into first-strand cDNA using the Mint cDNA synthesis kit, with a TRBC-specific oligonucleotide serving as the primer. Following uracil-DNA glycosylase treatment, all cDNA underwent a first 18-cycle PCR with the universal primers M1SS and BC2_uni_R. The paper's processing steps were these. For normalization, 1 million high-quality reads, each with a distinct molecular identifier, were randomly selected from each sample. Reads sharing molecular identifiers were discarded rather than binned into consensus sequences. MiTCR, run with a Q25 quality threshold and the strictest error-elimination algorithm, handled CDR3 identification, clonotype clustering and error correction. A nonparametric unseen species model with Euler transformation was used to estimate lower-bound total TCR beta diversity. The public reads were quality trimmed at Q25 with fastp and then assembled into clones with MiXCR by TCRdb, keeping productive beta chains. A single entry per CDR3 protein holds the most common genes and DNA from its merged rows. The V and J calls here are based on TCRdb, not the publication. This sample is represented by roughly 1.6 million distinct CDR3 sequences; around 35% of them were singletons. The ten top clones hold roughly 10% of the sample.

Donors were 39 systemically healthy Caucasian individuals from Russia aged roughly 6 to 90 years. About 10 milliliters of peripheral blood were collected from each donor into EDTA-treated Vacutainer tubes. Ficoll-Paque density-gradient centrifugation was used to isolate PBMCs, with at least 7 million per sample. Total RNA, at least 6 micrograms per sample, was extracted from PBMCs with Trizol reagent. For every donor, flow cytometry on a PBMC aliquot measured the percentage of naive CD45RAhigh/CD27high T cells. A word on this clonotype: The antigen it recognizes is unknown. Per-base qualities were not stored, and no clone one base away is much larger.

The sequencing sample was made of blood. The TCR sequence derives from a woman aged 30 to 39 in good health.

The DNA reads TGTGCCAGCAGCTTCCGGGCCTCCTACGAGCAGTACTTC. This sequence encodes CASSFRASYEQYF. The V and J segments used are TRBV11-2 and TRBJ2-7, with the identity of the D gene unclear. Via the germline V gene, CDR1 is SGHAT and CDR2 FQNNGV. The V and J ends are trimmed by 3 bases and 0 bases, leaving 6 bases between them. The CDR3 sequence holds 13 residues, the cysteine and phenylalanine included. This entry keeps only the CDR3 DNA: 39 bases, framed from base 1.